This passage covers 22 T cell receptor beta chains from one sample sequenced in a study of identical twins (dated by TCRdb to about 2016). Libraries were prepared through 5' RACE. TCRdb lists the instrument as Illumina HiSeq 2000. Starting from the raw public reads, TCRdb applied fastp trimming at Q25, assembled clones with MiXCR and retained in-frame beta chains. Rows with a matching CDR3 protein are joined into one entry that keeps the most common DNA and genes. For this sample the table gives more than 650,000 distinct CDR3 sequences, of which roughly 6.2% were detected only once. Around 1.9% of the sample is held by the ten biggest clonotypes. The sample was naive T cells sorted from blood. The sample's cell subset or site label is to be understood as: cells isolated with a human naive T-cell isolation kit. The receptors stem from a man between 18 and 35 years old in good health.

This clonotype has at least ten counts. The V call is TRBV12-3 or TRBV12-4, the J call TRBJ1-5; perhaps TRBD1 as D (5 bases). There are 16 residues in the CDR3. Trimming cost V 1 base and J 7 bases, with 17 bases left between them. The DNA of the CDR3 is TGTGCCAGCAGTTTAGGAGCGGGACCTAAGGGACAGCCCCAGCATTTT. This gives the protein CASSLGAGPKGQPQHF.

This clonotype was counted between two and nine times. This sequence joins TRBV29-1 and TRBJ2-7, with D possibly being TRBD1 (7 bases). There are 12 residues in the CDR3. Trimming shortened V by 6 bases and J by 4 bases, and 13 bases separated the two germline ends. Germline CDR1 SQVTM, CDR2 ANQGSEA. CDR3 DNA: TGCAGCGTCCAGGGGGGTATTTACGAGCAGTACTTC. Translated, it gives CSVQGGIYEQYF.

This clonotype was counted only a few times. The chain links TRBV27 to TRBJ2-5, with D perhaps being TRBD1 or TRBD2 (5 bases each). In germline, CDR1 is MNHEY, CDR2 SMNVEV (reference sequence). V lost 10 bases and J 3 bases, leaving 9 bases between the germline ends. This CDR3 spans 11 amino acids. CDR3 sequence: CAIGDEETQYF. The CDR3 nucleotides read TGTGCCATCGGGGACGAAGAGACCCAGTACTTC.

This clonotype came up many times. The CDR3 nucleotides are TGCGCCAGCAGCCAGCTTATGGGACAGGGGAACAATGAGCAGTTCTTC. Translated: CASSQLMGQGNNEQFF. The V gene is TRBV4-1, the J gene TRBJ2-1, with 10 nucleotides matching TRBD1. The germline CDR1 and CDR2 sequences are MGHRA and YSYEKL. The CDR3 length is 16 residues. The V gene end was trimmed by 3 bases and the J gene end by 5 bases; junction bases not matched to a gene: 7.

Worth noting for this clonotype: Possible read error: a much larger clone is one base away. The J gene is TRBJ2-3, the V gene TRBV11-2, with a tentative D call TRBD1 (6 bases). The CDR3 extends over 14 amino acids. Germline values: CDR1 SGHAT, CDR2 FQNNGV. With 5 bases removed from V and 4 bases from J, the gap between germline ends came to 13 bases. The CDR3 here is CASSRNRVADTQYF. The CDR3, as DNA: TGTGCCAGCAGCCGTAACAGGGTGGCAGATACGCAGTATTTT.

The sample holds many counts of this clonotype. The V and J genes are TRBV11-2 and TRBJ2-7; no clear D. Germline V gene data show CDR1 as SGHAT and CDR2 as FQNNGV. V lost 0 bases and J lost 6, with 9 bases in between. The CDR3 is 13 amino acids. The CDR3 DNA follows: TGTGCCAGCAGCTTAGATTTGGCTAGCGAGCAGTACGTC. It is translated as CASSLDLASEQYV.

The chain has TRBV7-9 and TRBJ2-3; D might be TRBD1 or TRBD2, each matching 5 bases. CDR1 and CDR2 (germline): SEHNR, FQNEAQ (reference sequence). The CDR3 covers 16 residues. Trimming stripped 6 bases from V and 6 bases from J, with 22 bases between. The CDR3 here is CASRNRSGRGADTQYF. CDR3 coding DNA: TGTGCCAGCAGGAATCGTTCGGGACGTGGGGCTGATACGCAGTATTTT.

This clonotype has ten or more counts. The CDR3 DNA reads TGTGCCAGCAGTGAGATGGGGCTAGGAGAGGGTGAGCAGTTCTTC. Encoded protein: CASSEMGLGEGEQFF. The V and J genes are TRBV25-1 and TRBJ2-1; either TRBD1 or TRBD2 may supply D (5 bases each). The CDR3 is made up of 15 amino acids. V lost 3 bases and J 9 bases, leaving 18 bases between the germline ends. CDR1 MGHDK and CDR2 SYGVNS come from the germline V gene.

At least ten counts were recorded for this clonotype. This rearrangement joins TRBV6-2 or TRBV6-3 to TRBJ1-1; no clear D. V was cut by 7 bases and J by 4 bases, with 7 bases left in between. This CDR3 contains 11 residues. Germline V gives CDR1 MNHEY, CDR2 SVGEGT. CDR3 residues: CASTAGTEAFF. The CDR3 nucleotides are TGTGCCAGCACGGCGGGCACTGAAGCTTTCTTT.

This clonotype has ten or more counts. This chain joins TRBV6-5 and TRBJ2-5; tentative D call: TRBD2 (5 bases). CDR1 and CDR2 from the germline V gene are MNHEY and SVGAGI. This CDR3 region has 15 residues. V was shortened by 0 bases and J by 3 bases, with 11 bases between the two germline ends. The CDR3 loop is CASSYSRLLKETQYF. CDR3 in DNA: TGTGCCAGCAGTTACTCGAGACTACTTAAAGAGACCCAGTACTTC.

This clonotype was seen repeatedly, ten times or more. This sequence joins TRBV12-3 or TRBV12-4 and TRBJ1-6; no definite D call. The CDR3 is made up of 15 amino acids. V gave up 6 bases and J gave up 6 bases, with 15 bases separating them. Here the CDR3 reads CASSMGGQPNSPLHF. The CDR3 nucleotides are TGTGCCAGCAGCATGGGAGGGCAACCTAATTCACCCCTCCACTTT.

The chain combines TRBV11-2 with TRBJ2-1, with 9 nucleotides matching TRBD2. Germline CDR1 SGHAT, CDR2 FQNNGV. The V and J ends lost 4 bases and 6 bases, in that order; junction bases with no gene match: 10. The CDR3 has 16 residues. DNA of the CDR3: TGTGCCAGCAGCTCCTATAGCGGGAGTTGGGGCAATGAGCAGTTCTTC. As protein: CASSSYSGSWGNEQFF.

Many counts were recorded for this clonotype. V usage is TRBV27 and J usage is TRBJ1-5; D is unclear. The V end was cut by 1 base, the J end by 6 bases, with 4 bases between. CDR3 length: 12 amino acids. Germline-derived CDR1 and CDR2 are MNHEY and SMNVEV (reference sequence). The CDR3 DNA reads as TGTGCCAGCAGTTTATTCGGTCAGCCCCAGCATTTT. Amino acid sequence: CASSLFGQPQHF.

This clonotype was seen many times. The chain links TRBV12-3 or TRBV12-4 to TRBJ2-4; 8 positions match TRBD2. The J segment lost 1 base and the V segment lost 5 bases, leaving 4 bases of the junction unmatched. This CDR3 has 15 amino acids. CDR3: CASSPGGIAKNIQYF. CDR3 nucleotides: TGTGCCAGCAGTCCGGGGGGGATCGCCAAAAACATTCAGTACTTC.

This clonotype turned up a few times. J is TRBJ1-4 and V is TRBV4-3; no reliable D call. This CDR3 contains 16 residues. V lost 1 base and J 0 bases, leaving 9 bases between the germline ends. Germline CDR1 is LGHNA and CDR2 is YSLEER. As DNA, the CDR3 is TGCGCCAGCAGCCAAGTGTCGAGCGCAACTAATGAAAAACTGTTTTTT. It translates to CASSQVSSATNEKLFF.

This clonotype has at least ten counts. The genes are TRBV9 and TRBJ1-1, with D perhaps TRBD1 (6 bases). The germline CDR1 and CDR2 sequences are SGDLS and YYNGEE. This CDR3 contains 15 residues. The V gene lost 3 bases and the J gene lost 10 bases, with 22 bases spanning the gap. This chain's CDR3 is CASSARGGKGLGAFF. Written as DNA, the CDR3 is TGTGCCAGCAGCGCCCGAGGGGGGAAGGGGCTGGGAGCTTTCTTT.

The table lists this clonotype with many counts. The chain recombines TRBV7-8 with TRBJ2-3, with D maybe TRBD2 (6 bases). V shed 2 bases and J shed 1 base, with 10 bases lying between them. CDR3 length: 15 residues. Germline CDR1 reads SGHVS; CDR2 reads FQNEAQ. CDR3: CASSLSRRGTDTQYF. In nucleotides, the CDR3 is TGTGCCAGCAGCTTATCCAGGAGGGGCACAGATACGCAGTATTTT.

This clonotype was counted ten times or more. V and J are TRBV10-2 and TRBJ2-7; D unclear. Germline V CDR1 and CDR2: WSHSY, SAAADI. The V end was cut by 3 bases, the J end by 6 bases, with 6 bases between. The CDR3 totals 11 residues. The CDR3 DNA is TGCGCCAGCAGTGATACCGGCGAGCAGTACGTC. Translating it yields CASSDTGEQYV.

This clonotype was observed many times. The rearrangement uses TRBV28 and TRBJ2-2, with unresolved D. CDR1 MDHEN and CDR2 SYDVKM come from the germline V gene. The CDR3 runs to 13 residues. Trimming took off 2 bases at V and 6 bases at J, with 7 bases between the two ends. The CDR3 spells CASSLILPGELFF. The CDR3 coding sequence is TGTGCCAGCAGTTTAATTTTACCCGGGGAGCTGTTTTTT.

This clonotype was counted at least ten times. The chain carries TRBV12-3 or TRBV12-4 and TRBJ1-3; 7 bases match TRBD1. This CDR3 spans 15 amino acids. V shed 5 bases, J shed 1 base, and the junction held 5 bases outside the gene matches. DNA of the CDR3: TGTGCCAGCAGTATCGAGACAGGGTCTGGAAACACCATATATTTT. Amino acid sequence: CASSIETGSGNTIYF.

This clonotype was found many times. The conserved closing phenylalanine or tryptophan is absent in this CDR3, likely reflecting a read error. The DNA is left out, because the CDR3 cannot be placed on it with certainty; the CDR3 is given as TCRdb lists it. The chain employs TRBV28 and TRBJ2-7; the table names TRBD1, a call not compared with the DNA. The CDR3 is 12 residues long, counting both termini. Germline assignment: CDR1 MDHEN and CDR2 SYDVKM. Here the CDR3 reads CASSSGTGLWVN.

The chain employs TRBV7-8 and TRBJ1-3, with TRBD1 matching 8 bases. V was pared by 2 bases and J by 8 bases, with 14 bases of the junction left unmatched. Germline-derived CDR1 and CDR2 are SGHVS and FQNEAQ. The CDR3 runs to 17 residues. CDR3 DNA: TGTGCCAGCAGCTTATCCCTAGAGGGCCTGGACAGGGACACCATATATTTT. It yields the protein CASSLSLEGLDRDTIYF.